Listed below are T cell receptor beta chains from one sample, sequenced in a study of CD8 T cells in ankylosing spondylitis. MiXCR, applied by TCRdb to the 5' RACE reads, yields one record per CDR3 protein. The profile shows 120,000 to 150,000 distinct CDR3 sequences, 7% to 10% of them singletons. The sample was synovial fluid, either unsorted or a sorted T cell fraction (not recorded which). Source of these receptors: a male donor with ankylosing spondylitis. CDR3s include the opening cysteine and the closing phenylalanine or tryptophan. The order of the fields is clone size, D gene, V gene, J gene, CDR3 DNA, CDR3 protein. The D gene is left open where the match is weak. Where a row states a size, it is once, few, many or the class of an expanded clone; other rows omit it.

clone_size: -; d_call: -; v_call: TRBV7-2; j_call: TRBJ2-1; cdr3_nt: TGTGCCAGCAGCTTAGCTTTTAGCGGCTCCTACAATGAGCAGTTCTTC; cdr3_aa: CASSLAFSGSYNEQFF
clone_size: -; d_call: -; v_call: TRBV6-6; j_call: TRBJ2-7; cdr3_nt: TGTGCCAGCACGGCAGGGTGGTCCTACGAGCAGTACTTC; cdr3_aa: CASTAGWSYEQYF
clone_size: few; d_call: -; v_call: TRBV20-1; j_call: TRBJ1-1; cdr3_nt: TGCAGTGCTAGGGACATCGCAGGGGACTCGAACACTGAAGCTTTCTTT; cdr3_aa: CSARDIAGDSNTEAFF
clone_size: many; d_call: -; v_call: TRBV13; j_call: TRBJ2-5; cdr3_nt: TGTGCCAGCAGCATGGGACTTCACCAAGAGACCCAGTACTTC; cdr3_aa: CASSMGLHQETQYF
clone_size: few; d_call: TRBD1; v_call: TRBV20-1; j_call: TRBJ2-7; cdr3_nt: TGCAGTGCTGGGGGCGGGACAGGGGTCAACGAGCAGTACTTC; cdr3_aa: CSAGGGTGVNEQYF
clone_size: few; d_call: TRBD2; v_call: TRBV7-2; j_call: TRBJ2-7; cdr3_nt: TGTGCCAGCAGCTTAGCGCATCTAGCGGGAGGTGAGCAGTACTTC; cdr3_aa: CASSLAHLAGGEQYF
clone_size: -; d_call: -; v_call: TRBV4-2; j_call: TRBJ1-4; cdr3_nt: TGTGCCAGCAGCCAAGGGCGGGAAAAACTGTTTTTT; cdr3_aa: CASSQGREKLFF
clone_size: many; d_call: -; v_call: TRBV4-2; j_call: TRBJ1-5; cdr3_nt: TGTGCCAGCAGCCAAAGCAGAGAGGGGGGACAGCCCCAGCATTTT; cdr3_aa: CASSQSREGGQPQHF
clone_size: few; d_call: -; v_call: TRBV20-1; j_call: TRBJ2-7; cdr3_nt: TGCAGTGCTCCCCCTTTAGGGCAGGGAAACGAGCAGTACTTC; cdr3_aa: CSAPPLGQGNEQYF
clone_size: -; d_call: TRBD1; v_call: TRBV29-1; j_call: TRBJ2-1; cdr3_nt: TGCAGCGTGGGACAGGGGTTGTGGTATGAGCAGTTCTTC; cdr3_aa: CSVGQGLWYEQFF
clone_size: few; d_call: TRBD2; v_call: TRBV11-2; j_call: TRBJ2-7; cdr3_nt: TGTGCCAGCAGCCCGGGAGGGGCGGCGTCCTACGAGCAGTACTTC; cdr3_aa: CASSPGGAASYEQYF
clone_size: many; d_call: TRBD1; v_call: TRBV5-5; j_call: TRBJ2-1; cdr3_nt: TGTGCCAGCAGCTCCCGGGACAGGGGGATCATGCAGTTCTTC; cdr3_aa: CASSSRDRGIMQFF
clone_size: many; d_call: -; v_call: TRBV5-1; j_call: TRBJ2-1; cdr3_nt: TGCGCCAGCAGCTGGCAGGGAGGTGAGCAGTTCTTC; cdr3_aa: CASSWQGGEQFF
clone_size: few; d_call: -; v_call: TRBV20-1; j_call: TRBJ1-1; cdr3_nt: TGCAGTGCTATACTTACAGGGAAGGGTGAAGCTTTCTTT; cdr3_aa: CSAILTGKGEAFF
clone_size: many; d_call: -; v_call: TRBV18; j_call: TRBJ1-2; cdr3_nt: TGTGCCAGCTCACGAGAGGCTAACTATGGCTACACCTTC; cdr3_aa: CASSREANYGYTF
clone_size: many; d_call: -; v_call: TRBV28; j_call: TRBJ2-3; cdr3_nt: TGTGCCAGCAGCCTCATCGGAGGAGATACGCAGTATTTT; cdr3_aa: CASSLIGGDTQYF
clone_size: many; d_call: -; v_call: TRBV27; j_call: TRBJ1-5; cdr3_nt: TGTGCCAGCAGTCCGAACAGGGATCAGCCCCAGCATTTT; cdr3_aa: CASSPNRDQPQHF
clone_size: -; d_call: -; v_call: TRBV5-1; j_call: TRBJ2-5; cdr3_nt: TGCGCCAGTTGCCGACCCGGGGAGACCCAGTACTTC; cdr3_aa: CASCRPGETQYF
clone_size: few; d_call: -; v_call: TRBV12-3/TRBV12-4; j_call: TRBJ1-2; cdr3_nt: TGTGCCAGCAGTCTCCGTAGGGGGGCAGGCTATGGCTACACCTTC; cdr3_aa: CASSLRRGAGYGYTF
clone_size: -; d_call: -; v_call: TRBV6-2/TRBV6-3; j_call: TRBJ1-5; cdr3_nt: TGTGCCAGCACGTGGGCAGGCTCACCGGTCAATCAGCCCCAGCATTTT; cdr3_aa: CASTWAGSPVNQPQHF
clone_size: few; d_call: -; v_call: TRBV5-4; j_call: TRBJ2-1; cdr3_nt: TGTGCCAGCAGCTTCGGACTCCCTCCTCTCAATGAGCAGTTCTTC; cdr3_aa: CASSFGLPPLNEQFF
clone_size: many; d_call: -; v_call: TRBV4-3; j_call: TRBJ1-4; cdr3_nt: TGCGCCAGCAGCCAAGATCATCGCGGGGGCGCGGGGGAAAAACTGTTTTTT; cdr3_aa: CASSQDHRGGAGEKLFF
clone_size: many; d_call: TRBD2; v_call: TRBV20-1; j_call: TRBJ2-2; cdr3_nt: TGCAGTGCCCGAAGGGCGGGGAGGGCCACCGGGGAGCTGTTTTTT; cdr3_aa: CSARRAGRATGELFF
clone_size: few; d_call: -; v_call: TRBV7-2; j_call: TRBJ2-7; cdr3_nt: TGTGCCAGCAGCCGTTGGGCGACCTTCGCGGAGGAGCAGTACTTC; cdr3_aa: CASSRWATFAEEQYF
clone_size: medium-sized; d_call: -; v_call: TRBV20-1; j_call: TRBJ1-2; cdr3_nt: TGCAGTGCTAGAGAAGGACACTTCTATGGCTACACCTTC; cdr3_aa: CSAREGHFYGYTF
clone_size: many; d_call: TRBD1; v_call: TRBV27; j_call: TRBJ1-2; cdr3_nt: TGTGCCAGCAGTTTAGTTCCAGGGGGCGACTATGGCTACACCTTC; cdr3_aa: CASSLVPGGDYGYTF
clone_size: -; d_call: -; v_call: TRBV6-1; j_call: TRBJ1-6; cdr3_nt: TGTGCCAGCAGCCCCGAGGTTTTTAATTCACCCCTCCACTTT; cdr3_aa: CASSPEVFNSPLHF
clone_size: many; d_call: TRBD2; v_call: TRBV9; j_call: TRBJ2-2; cdr3_nt: TGTGCCAGCAGCACTCAGACATCTCGACTAGCGGGAGGGAACACCGGGGAGCTGTTTTTT; cdr3_aa: CASSTQTSRLAGGNTGELFF
clone_size: -; d_call: -; v_call: TRBV12-3/TRBV12-4; j_call: TRBJ2-1; cdr3_nt: TGTGCCAGCAGTTTACCAGTCCAGGGATCCGATGAGCAGTTCTTC; cdr3_aa: CASSLPVQGSDEQFF
clone_size: many; d_call: -; v_call: TRBV20-1; j_call: TRBJ1-4; cdr3_nt: TGCAGTGCTAGAGGAGACGGGGCAGAAAAACTGTTTTTT; cdr3_aa: CSARGDGAEKLFF
clone_size: -; d_call: -; v_call: TRBV6-1; j_call: TRBJ1-2; cdr3_nt: TGTGCCAGCACCCAAGGGTCAGGGTTGGGCGGCTACACCTTC; cdr3_aa: CASTQGSGLGGYTF
clone_size: -; d_call: TRBD1; v_call: TRBV9; j_call: TRBJ2-1; cdr3_nt: TGTGCCAGCAGCGGACAACTGACAGGGGACGATGAGCAGTTCTTC; cdr3_aa: CASSGQLTGDDEQFF
clone_size: many; d_call: -; v_call: TRBV6-2/TRBV6-3; j_call: TRBJ2-1; cdr3_nt: TGTGCCAGCAGCTCTACCTACGGTTTAGGGCAGTTCTTC; cdr3_aa: CASSSTYGLGQFF
clone_size: few; d_call: TRBD1; v_call: TRBV20-1; j_call: TRBJ2-7; cdr3_nt: TGCAGTGCCTCCCCTCTGGTGACAGGGAACTACGAGCAGTACTTC; cdr3_aa: CSASPLVTGNYEQYF
clone_size: -; d_call: TRBD1; v_call: TRBV24-1; j_call: TRBJ1-2; cdr3_nt: TGTGCCACCAGGCAAACAGGGGTAGATGGCTACACCTTC; cdr3_aa: CATRQTGVDGYTF
clone_size: few; d_call: -; v_call: TRBV6-2/TRBV6-3; j_call: TRBJ2-7; cdr3_nt: TGTGCCACCCGACCCGGCGCCTACGAGCAGTACTTC; cdr3_aa: CATRPGAYEQYF
clone_size: many; d_call: -; v_call: TRBV11-2; j_call: TRBJ2-1; cdr3_nt: TGTGCCAGCAGCTCCACAGGGAGTATCTCCTACAATGAGCAGTTCTTC; cdr3_aa: CASSSTGSISYNEQFF
clone_size: few; d_call: -; v_call: TRBV7-2; j_call: TRBJ1-1; cdr3_nt: TGTGCCAGCAGTTTAAATCAGGGACCTGAAGCTTTCTTT; cdr3_aa: CASSLNQGPEAFF
clone_size: few; d_call: -; v_call: TRBV7-2; j_call: TRBJ1-4; cdr3_nt: TGTGCCAGCAGCCGCTTTCAGTGGGGAAAACTGTTTTTT; cdr3_aa: CASSRFQWGKLFF
clone_size: many; d_call: TRBD1; v_call: TRBV20-1; j_call: TRBJ2-3; cdr3_nt: TGCAGTGCTAGTATATTCCGGGCAGGGGGAAATGCAGATACGCAGTATTTT; cdr3_aa: CSASIFRAGGNADTQYF
clone_size: few; d_call: -; v_call: TRBV7-2; j_call: TRBJ1-6; cdr3_nt: TGTGCCAGCAGCTCGACTTCCGGGACAACCTCACCCCTCCACTTT; cdr3_aa: CASSSTSGTTSPLHF
clone_size: -; d_call: TRBD1; v_call: TRBV10-2; j_call: TRBJ2-5; cdr3_nt: TGCGCCAGCAGCATAACCCGGGACAGGGGGGTTCAAGAGACCCAGTACTTC; cdr3_aa: CASSITRDRGVQETQYF
clone_size: -; d_call: -; v_call: TRBV18; j_call: TRBJ2-7; cdr3_nt: TGTGCCAGCTCACCGGCAGGGAGTCCCTACGGGCAGTACTTC; cdr3_aa: CASSPAGSPYGQYF
clone_size: many; d_call: -; v_call: TRBV10-3; j_call: TRBJ2-7; cdr3_nt: TGTGCCATCAGAGGGAGCTCCTACGAGCAGTACTTC; cdr3_aa: CAIRGSSYEQYF
clone_size: many; d_call: -; v_call: TRBV7-9; j_call: TRBJ2-7; cdr3_nt: TGTGCCAGCAGCTTATTCTCCCAGGAGCAGTACTTC; cdr3_aa: CASSLFSQEQYF
clone_size: -; d_call: -; v_call: TRBV6-5; j_call: TRBJ1-3; cdr3_nt: TGTGCCAGCAGTTACGTATTGGGGGCTGGAAACACCATATATTTT; cdr3_aa: CASSYVLGAGNTIYF
clone_size: few; d_call: -; v_call: TRBV4-1; j_call: TRBJ2-7; cdr3_nt: TGCGCCAGCAGCCAAGATACCACAGCCAGCTCCTACGAGCAGTACTTC; cdr3_aa: CASSQDTTASSYEQYF
clone_size: -; d_call: TRBD2; v_call: TRBV5-1; j_call: TRBJ2-3; cdr3_nt: TGCGCCAGCAGCGGGGGGACTAGCGGGTTTTCTAGCACAGATACGCAGTATTTT; cdr3_aa: CASSGGTSGFSSTDTQYF
clone_size: many; d_call: -; v_call: TRBV28; j_call: TRBJ1-3; cdr3_nt: TGTGCCAGCAGTGGTGCATCAACCTCTGGAAACACCATATATTTT; cdr3_aa: CASSGASTSGNTIYF
clone_size: -; d_call: -; v_call: TRBV9; j_call: TRBJ1-2; cdr3_nt: TGTGCCAGCAGCGCCGAGAGAAGGGACTATGGCTACACCTTC; cdr3_aa: CASSAERRDYGYTF
clone_size: -; d_call: -; v_call: TRBV19; j_call: TRBJ2-3; cdr3_nt: TGTGCCAGTACCTTTAGCGGATTCACAGATACGCAGTATTTT; cdr3_aa: CASTFSGFTDTQYF
clone_size: few; d_call: -; v_call: TRBV7-2; j_call: TRBJ2-7; cdr3_nt: TGTGCCAGCAGCTTAGTTAGCGCGGGTGACTACGAGCAGTACTTC; cdr3_aa: CASSLVSAGDYEQYF
clone_size: many; d_call: -; v_call: TRBV2; j_call: TRBJ1-1; cdr3_nt: TGTGCCAGCAGTGAACATGGGGGTAACACTGAAGCTTTCTTT; cdr3_aa: CASSEHGGNTEAFF
clone_size: many; d_call: TRBD1; v_call: TRBV20-1; j_call: TRBJ2-5; cdr3_nt: TGCAGTGCTAGAGACCGACAGGGTGGAGAGACCCAGTACTTC; cdr3_aa: CSARDRQGGETQYF
clone_size: -; d_call: -; v_call: TRBV12-3/TRBV12-4; j_call: TRBJ2-1; cdr3_nt: TGTGCCAGCATACCCCTACAAGGAAATGAGCAGTTCTTC; cdr3_aa: CASIPLQGNEQFF